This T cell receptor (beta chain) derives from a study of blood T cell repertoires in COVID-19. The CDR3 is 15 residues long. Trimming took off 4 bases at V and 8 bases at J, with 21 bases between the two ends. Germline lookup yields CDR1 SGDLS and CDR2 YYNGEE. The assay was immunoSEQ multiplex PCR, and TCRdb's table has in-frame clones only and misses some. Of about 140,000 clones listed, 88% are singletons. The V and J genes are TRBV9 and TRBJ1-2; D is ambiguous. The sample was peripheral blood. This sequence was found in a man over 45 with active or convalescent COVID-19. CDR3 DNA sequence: TGTGCCAGCAGCCCCCGAGGCTTCGGTGCGGGCGGCTACACCTTC. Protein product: CASSPRGFGAGGYTF.